The rows below give T cell receptor beta chains drawn from one sample of a study of response to subunit inactivated influenza vaccine. TCRdb reprocessed the RT-PCR reads via MiXCR and lists one record per CDR3 protein. Of around 580,000 distinct CDR3 sequences in the sample, 14% were seen once. Material: PBMCs from blood, obtained roughly 13 days after vaccination. The receptors were gathered from a man in his fifties or sixties who received an inactivated influenza vaccine. The CDR3 runs from the conserved cysteine through the conserved F or W. The order of the fields is V gene, J gene, D gene, clone size, CDR3 protein, CDR3 DNA. A D gene is named only where the DNA matches it firmly. Some rows have no size entry. The others give once, few or many, or a class for an expanded clone.

V gene: TRBV3-1
J gene: TRBJ1-1
D gene: NA
clone size: few
CDR3 protein: CASSQGASEAFF
CDR3 DNA: TGTGCCAGCAGCCAAGGTGCATCTGAAGCTTTCTTT

V gene: TRBV28
J gene: TRBJ2-7
D gene: NA
clone size: few
CDR3 protein: CASSLIQYPNYEQYF
CDR3 DNA: TGTGCCAGCAGTTTGATTCAGTACCCTAACTACGAGCAGTACTTC

V gene: TRBV20-1
J gene: TRBJ2-3
D gene: TRBD2
clone size: few
CDR3 protein: CSVLGGLAGTTDTQYF
CDR3 DNA: TGCAGCGTTCTAGGGGGACTAGCGGGTACCACAGATACGCAGTATTTT

V gene: TRBV21-1
J gene: TRBJ1-4
D gene: NA
clone size: NA
CDR3 protein: CASSNFYRLNEKLFF
CDR3 DNA: TGTGCCAGCAGCAATTTCTACAGACTGAATGAAAAACTGTTTTTT

V gene: TRBV11-2
J gene: TRBJ1-2
D gene: NA
clone size: few
CDR3 protein: CASSLVGRVGTPSHGYTF
CDR3 DNA: TGTGCCAGCAGCTTAGTGGGCAGGGTAGGAACACCTTCTCATGGCTACACCTTC

V gene: TRBV6-2/TRBV6-3
J gene: TRBJ2-1
D gene: TRBD2
clone size: NA
CDR3 protein: CASTAGGRSNEQFF
CDR3 DNA: TGTGCCAGCACCGCGGGGGGGCGATCCAATGAGCAGTTCTTC

V gene: TRBV12-3/TRBV12-4
J gene: TRBJ2-3
D gene: NA
clone size: many
CDR3 protein: CASSRGRDRGTDTQYF
CDR3 DNA: TGTGCCAGCAGTAGGGGCAGGGATAGGGGCACAGATACGCAGTATTTT

V gene: TRBV29-1
J gene: TRBJ2-1
D gene: TRBD1
clone size: many
CDR3 protein: CSVATGGWNNEQFF
CDR3 DNA: TGCAGCGTTGCGACAGGGGGCTGGAACAATGAGCAGTTCTTC

V gene: TRBV29-1
J gene: TRBJ2-7
D gene: NA
clone size: NA
CDR3 protein: CSVVRGSSYEQYF
CDR3 DNA: TGCAGCGTTGTTAGGGGCAGCTCCTACGAGCAGTACTTC

V gene: TRBV10-1
J gene: TRBJ1-5
D gene: NA
clone size: few
CDR3 protein: CASSVRPQHF
CDR3 DNA: TGCGCCAGCAGTGTTCGTCCCCAGCATTTT

V gene: TRBV6-2/TRBV6-3
J gene: TRBJ2-7
D gene: NA
clone size: many
CDR3 protein: CASSYVSVPPREQYF
CDR3 DNA: TGTGCCAGCAGTTACGTCTCGGTCCCCCCGCGCGAGCAGTACTTC

V gene: TRBV7-2
J gene: TRBJ2-7
D gene: TRBD2
clone size: NA
CDR3 protein: CASSLQAGGFYNEQYF
CDR3 DNA: TGTGCCAGCAGCCTTCAAGCGGGGGGGTTCTACAATGAGCAGTACTTC

V gene: TRBV4-2
J gene: TRBJ2-5
D gene: TRBD1
clone size: NA
CDR3 protein: CASSQAPGQGSETQYF
CDR3 DNA: TGTGCCAGCAGCCAAGCACCGGGACAGGGGAGCGAGACCCAGTACTTC

V gene: TRBV29-1
J gene: TRBJ2-7
D gene: NA
clone size: many
CDR3 protein: CSVRPGTKREQYF
CDR3 DNA: TGCAGCGTTCGACCGGGAACCAAGAGGGAGCAGTACTTC

V gene: TRBV18
J gene: TRBJ1-4
D gene: NA
clone size: NA
CDR3 protein: CASSLQYTATNEKLFF
CDR3 DNA: TGTGCCAGCTCACTCCAATACACAGCAACTAATGAAAAACTGTTTTTT

V gene: TRBV6-5
J gene: TRBJ1-5
D gene: NA
clone size: many
CDR3 protein: CASSYSINQPQHF
CDR3 DNA: TGTGCCAGCAGTTACAGTATCAATCAGCCCCAGCATTTT

V gene: TRBV6-4
J gene: TRBJ1-3
D gene: TRBD1
clone size: NA
CDR3 protein: CASSDQQTGALGTIYF
CDR3 DNA: TGTGCCAGCAGTGACCAGCAGACAGGGGCCCTTGGCACCATATATTTT

V gene: TRBV20-1
J gene: TRBJ2-5
D gene: TRBD2
clone size: few
CDR3 protein: CSAPGLAYQETQYF
CDR3 DNA: TGCAGTGCCCCAGGACTAGCGTACCAAGAGACCCAGTACTTC

V gene: TRBV2
J gene: TRBJ2-7
D gene: NA
clone size: few
CDR3 protein: CASSELKYEQYF
CDR3 DNA: TGTGCCAGCAGTGAGCTAAAATACGAGCAGTACTTC

V gene: TRBV2
J gene: TRBJ1-4
D gene: TRBD1
clone size: few
CDR3 protein: CASSHGQGAREKLFF
CDR3 DNA: TGTGCCAGCAGCCACGGACAGGGGGCGCGGGAAAAACTGTTTTTT

V gene: TRBV6-4
J gene: TRBJ1-5
D gene: NA
clone size: NA
CDR3 protein: CAIKSGEIQPQHF
CDR3 DNA: TGTGCCATCAAGTCCGGCGAGATCCAGCCCCAGCATTTT

V gene: TRBV5-1
J gene: TRBJ2-7
D gene: NA
clone size: many
CDR3 protein: CASSLDGPLQGEQYF
CDR3 DNA: TGCGCCAGCAGCTTGGATGGGCCCTTGCAGGGGGAGCAGTACTTC

V gene: TRBV5-1
J gene: TRBJ2-1
D gene: NA
clone size: NA
CDR3 protein: CASTLGVSNEQFF
CDR3 DNA: TGCGCCAGCACACTAGGGGTGTCGAATGAGCAGTTCTTC

V gene: TRBV6-2/TRBV6-3
J gene: TRBJ1-1
D gene: TRBD1
clone size: NA
CDR3 protein: CASTDRADTEAFF
CDR3 DNA: TGTGCCAGCACCGACAGGGCGGACACTGAAGCTTTCTTT

V gene: TRBV5-1
J gene: TRBJ2-1
D gene: NA
clone size: NA
CDR3 protein: CASSPDSAGAYNEQFF
CDR3 DNA: TGCGCCAGCAGCCCTGATTCCGCAGGCGCCTACAATGAGCAGTTCTTC

V gene: TRBV7-2
J gene: TRBJ2-7
D gene: NA
clone size: many
CDR3 protein: CASSPFGVNSYEQYF
CDR3 DNA: TGTGCCAGCAGCCCATTCGGGGTCAATTCCTACGAGCAGTACTTC

V gene: TRBV20-1
J gene: TRBJ2-5
D gene: NA
clone size: few
CDR3 protein: CSARDRRRRQETQYF
CDR3 DNA: TGCAGTGCTAGAGATCGGAGGAGGCGGCAAGAGACCCAGTACTTC

V gene: TRBV28
J gene: TRBJ2-7
D gene: TRBD1
clone size: few
CDR3 protein: CASSLTGAQGARYEQYF
CDR3 DNA: TGTGCCAGCAGTTTAACTGGGGCTCAGGGGGCAAGGTACGAGCAGTACTTC

V gene: TRBV20-1
J gene: TRBJ2-4
D gene: NA
clone size: NA
CDR3 protein: CSAPGEVTKNIQYF
CDR3 DNA: TGCAGTGCCCCCGGGGAAGTGACCAAAAACATTCAGTACTTC

V gene: TRBV19
J gene: TRBJ2-1
D gene: NA
clone size: NA
CDR3 protein: CASTGLPEDNEQFF
CDR3 DNA: TGTGCCAGTACCGGACTGCCGGAAGACAATGAGCAGTTCTTC

V gene: TRBV5-1
J gene: TRBJ2-3
D gene: NA
clone size: few
CDR3 protein: CASSSGTGIQDTQYF
CDR3 DNA: TGCGCCAGCAGCAGCGGGACAGGTATACAAGATACGCAGTATTTT

V gene: TRBV7-8
J gene: TRBJ2-2
D gene: TRBD2
clone size: NA
CDR3 protein: CASSSGTSGTSTGELFF
CDR3 DNA: TGTGCCAGCAGCTCCGGGACTAGCGGGACCTCCACCGGGGAGCTGTTTTTT

V gene: TRBV10-3
J gene: TRBJ1-1
D gene: NA
clone size: few
CDR3 protein: CAIRGRGMNTEAFF
CDR3 DNA: TGTGCCATCAGAGGCAGGGGAATGAACACTGAAGCTTTCTTT

V gene: TRBV5-1
J gene: TRBJ2-5
D gene: TRBD2
clone size: NA
CDR3 protein: CASSPGTSGGGETQYF
CDR3 DNA: TGCGCCAGCAGCCCCGGGACTAGCGGGGGGGGCGAGACCCAGTACTTC

V gene: TRBV29-1
J gene: TRBJ1-1
D gene: TRBD1
clone size: few
CDR3 protein: CSVDRQGMNTEAFF
CDR3 DNA: TGCAGCGTTGACCGACAGGGGATGAACACTGAAGCTTTCTTT

V gene: TRBV28
J gene: TRBJ2-7
D gene: TRBD2
clone size: few
CDR3 protein: CASSLSREGEQYF
CDR3 DNA: TGTGCCAGCAGTTTAAGCAGGGAGGGAGAGCAGTACTTC

V gene: TRBV7-2
J gene: TRBJ1-6
D gene: NA
clone size: many
CDR3 protein: CASSPDGNSPLHF
CDR3 DNA: TGTGCCAGCAGCCCGGACGGAAATTCACCCCTCCACTTT

V gene: TRBV20-1
J gene: TRBJ2-5
D gene: NA
clone size: few
CDR3 protein: CSASGQGNTETQYF
CDR3 DNA: TGCAGTGCCAGCGGGCAGGGGAATACGGAGACCCAGTACTTC

V gene: TRBV11-2
J gene: TRBJ2-7
D gene: TRBD1
clone size: few
CDR3 protein: CASSLDQYRGILSYEQYF
CDR3 DNA: TGTGCCAGCAGCTTAGATCAGTACAGGGGGATTCTTTCCTACGAGCAGTACTTC

V gene: TRBV4-2
J gene: TRBJ2-7
D gene: NA
clone size: NA
CDR3 protein: CASSPEQSYEQYF
CDR3 DNA: TGTGCCAGCAGCCCGGAACAATCCTACGAGCAGTACTTC

V gene: TRBV18
J gene: TRBJ1-5
D gene: TRBD1
clone size: few
CDR3 protein: CASSPSTGNGQPQHF
CDR3 DNA: TGTGCCAGCTCACCGTCGACAGGGAACGGCCAGCCCCAGCATTTT

V gene: TRBV11-2
J gene: TRBJ2-7
D gene: TRBD1
clone size: few
CDR3 protein: CASNLVQGADEQYF
CDR3 DNA: TGTGCCAGCAACCTAGTACAGGGGGCGGACGAGCAGTACTTC